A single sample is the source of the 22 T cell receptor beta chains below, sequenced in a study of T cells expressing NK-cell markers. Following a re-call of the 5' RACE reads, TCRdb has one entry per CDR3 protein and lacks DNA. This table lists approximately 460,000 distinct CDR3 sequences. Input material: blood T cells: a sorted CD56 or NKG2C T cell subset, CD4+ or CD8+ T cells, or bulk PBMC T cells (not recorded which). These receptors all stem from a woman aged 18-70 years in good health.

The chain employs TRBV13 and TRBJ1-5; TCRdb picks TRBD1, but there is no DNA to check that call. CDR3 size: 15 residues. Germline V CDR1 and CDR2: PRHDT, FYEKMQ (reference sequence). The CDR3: CASSEGGATHQPQHF.

This CDR3 reads CASSYSMGPQHF. The chain combines TRBV7-2 with TRBJ1-5. The germline V gene has CDR1 SGHTA and CDR2 FQGNSA. The CDR3 loop spans 12 amino acids.

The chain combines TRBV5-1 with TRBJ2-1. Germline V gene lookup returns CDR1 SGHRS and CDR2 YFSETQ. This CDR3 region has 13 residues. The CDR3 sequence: CASSLEPSGEQFF.

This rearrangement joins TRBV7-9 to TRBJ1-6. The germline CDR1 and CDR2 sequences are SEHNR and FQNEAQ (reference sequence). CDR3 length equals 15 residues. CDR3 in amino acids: CASSAQSTYNSPLHF.

The CDR3 loop is CASSVAAGRGNQPQHF. This rearrangement joins TRBV9 to TRBJ1-5. This CDR3 comprises 16 residues. Germline values: CDR1 SGDLS, CDR2 YYNGEE.

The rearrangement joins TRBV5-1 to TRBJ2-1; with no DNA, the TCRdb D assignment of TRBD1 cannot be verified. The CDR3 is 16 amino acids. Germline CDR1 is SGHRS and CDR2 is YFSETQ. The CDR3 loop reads CASIDTGRGVYNEQFF.

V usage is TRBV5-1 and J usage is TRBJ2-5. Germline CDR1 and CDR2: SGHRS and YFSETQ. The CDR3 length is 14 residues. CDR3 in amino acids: CASSLVGSEETQYF.

The CDR3 is CASRTGWNTGELFF. The J gene is TRBJ2-2, the V gene TRBV12-3 or TRBV12-4; no DNA is available, so the TRBD1 call from TCRdb remains unchecked. The CDR3 covers 14 residues.

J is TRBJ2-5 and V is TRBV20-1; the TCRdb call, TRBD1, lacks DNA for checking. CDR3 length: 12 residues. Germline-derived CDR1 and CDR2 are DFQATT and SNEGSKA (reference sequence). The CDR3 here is CSATGGGETQYF.

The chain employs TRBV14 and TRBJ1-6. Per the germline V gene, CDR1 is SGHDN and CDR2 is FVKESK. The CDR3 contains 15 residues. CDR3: CASSPVAAANSPLHF.

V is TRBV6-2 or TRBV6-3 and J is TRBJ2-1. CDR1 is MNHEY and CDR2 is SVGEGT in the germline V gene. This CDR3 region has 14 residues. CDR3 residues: CASSYSPSLNEQFF.

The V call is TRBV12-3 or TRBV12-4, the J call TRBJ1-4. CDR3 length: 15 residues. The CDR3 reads CASTLDGTTNEKLFF.

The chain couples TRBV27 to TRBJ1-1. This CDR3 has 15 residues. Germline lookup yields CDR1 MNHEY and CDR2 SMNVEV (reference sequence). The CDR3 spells CASSLQDSRNTEAFF.

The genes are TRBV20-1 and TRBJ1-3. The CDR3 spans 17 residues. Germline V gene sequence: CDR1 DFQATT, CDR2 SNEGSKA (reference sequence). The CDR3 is CSAGQGPGSPSGNTIYF.

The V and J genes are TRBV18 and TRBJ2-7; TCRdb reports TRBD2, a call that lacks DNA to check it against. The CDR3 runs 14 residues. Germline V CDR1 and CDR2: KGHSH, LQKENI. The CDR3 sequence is CASSPTGPWDEQYF.

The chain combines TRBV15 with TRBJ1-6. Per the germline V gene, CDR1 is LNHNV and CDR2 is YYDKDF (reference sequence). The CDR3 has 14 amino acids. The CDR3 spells CATSRVQANSPLHF.

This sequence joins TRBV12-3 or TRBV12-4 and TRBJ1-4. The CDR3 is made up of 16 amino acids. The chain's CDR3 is CASTPSEGEINEKLFF.

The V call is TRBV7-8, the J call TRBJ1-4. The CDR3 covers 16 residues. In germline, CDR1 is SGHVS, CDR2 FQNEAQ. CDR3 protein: CASSPKRRATNEKLFF.

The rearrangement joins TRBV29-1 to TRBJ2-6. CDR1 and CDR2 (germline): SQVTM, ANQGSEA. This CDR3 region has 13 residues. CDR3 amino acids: CSVDQAGANVLTF.

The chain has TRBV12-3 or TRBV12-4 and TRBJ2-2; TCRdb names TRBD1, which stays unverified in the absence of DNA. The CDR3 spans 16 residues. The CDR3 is CASRRHRGGNTGELFF.

Here the CDR3 reads CASRSTGNSYNEQFF. The rearrangement links TRBV5-1 to TRBJ2-1. The germline CDR1 and CDR2 sequences are SGHRS and YFSETQ. The CDR3 covers 15 residues. The full variable domain, in which reference TRBV5-1 and TRBJ2-1 provide the parts outside the CDR3, is KAGVTQTPRYLIKTRGQQVTLSCSPISGHRSVSWYQQTPGQGLQFLFEYFSETQRNKGNFPGRFSGRQFSNSRSEMNVSTLELGDSALYLCASRSTGNSYNEQFFGPGTRLTVL.

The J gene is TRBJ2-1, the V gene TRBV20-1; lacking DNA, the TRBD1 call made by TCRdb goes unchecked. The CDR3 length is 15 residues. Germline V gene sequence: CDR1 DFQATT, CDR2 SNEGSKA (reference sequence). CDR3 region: CSAREPRGISNEQFF.